This T cell receptor (beta chain) comes out of a study of T cells in Graves' hyperthyroidism and ophthalmopathy. What was amplified from RNA transcripts were TCR beta CDR3 regions. Carried out on the TCR CDR3, a first-round RT-PCR used the HTBI primer set. From the multiplex PCR reads, TCRdb called clonotypes with MiXCR, one entry per CDR3 protein. The sample has hundreds of thousands of distinct CDR3 sequences; approximately 15% are singletons. Germline V gives CDR1 SGHVS, CDR2 FQNEAQ. CDR3 length: 15 residues. V was clipped by 5 bases and J by 1 base; unmatched bases: 6. The sample was blood. The sequence derives from a woman aged 18-29 years with Graves' hyperthyroidism. The genes are TRBV7-8 and TRBJ2-5; 8 positions agree with TRBD2. The chain's CDR3 is CASSPPLAVQETQYF. The CDR3 nucleotides read TGTGCCAGCAGCCCCCCACTAGCGGTCCAAGAGACCCAGTACTTC.